The 6 T cell receptor beta chains below come from one sample, sequenced in a study of regulatory T cells in long-lasting Graves disease. As for time point: newly diagnosed GD, antithyroid drugs for less than 3 months. RNA isolated from PBMCs was used to make the TCR library. Library construction for TCR beta used iRepertoire HTBI primers and Arm-PCR of CDR3 regions. TCRdb processed the multiplex PCR reads anew with MiXCR; each CDR3 protein has one entry. The sample carries more than 300,000 distinct CDR3 sequences, roughly 15% recorded once. These data also featured in a second study, about T cells in Graves' hyperthyroidism and ophthalmopathy.

This specimen consisted of peripheral blood mononuclear cells (PBMCs), obtained at new diagnosis, from a patient treated with antithyroid drugs. The receptors shown here come from a woman aged 18 to 35 with Graves disease.

This clonotype was found many times. The CDR3 bases are TGTGCCAGCAGCGAGGGACAGGGGAACTATGGCTACACCTTC. Its protein is CASSEGQGNYGYTF. The gene calls are TRBV28 and TRBJ1-2, with 10 bases aligning to TRBD1. The CDR3 has 14 residues. With V trimmed by 6 bases and J by 2 bases, 3 bases remained unmatched. In germline, CDR1 is MDHEN, CDR2 SYDVKM.

The CDR3 DNA is TGCGCCAGCAGCCATAACAGGGGGCGAACTGGAAACACCATATATTTT. Amino acids: CASSHNRGRTGNTIYF. This chain uses TRBV4-1 with TRBJ1-3; 9 bases line up with TRBD1. Germline CDR1 MGHRA, CDR2 YSYEKL. J was trimmed by 2 bases and V by 3 bases; bases with no gene match: 5. The CDR3 is 16 residues long.

This clonotype was seen a handful of times. The rearrangement joins TRBV29-1 to TRBJ1-1; 11 bases agree with TRBD1. The CDR3 length is 16 residues. Germline V lookup: CDR1 SQVTM, CDR2 ANQGSEA. Trimming took 6 bases from V and 0 from J; bases not matched to a gene: 9. In DNA form, the CDR3 reads TGCAGCGTGGCAGGGACAGGGGGGGATATGAACACTGAAGCTTTCTTT. Translated: CSVAGTGGDMNTEAFF.

Ten or more counts support this clonotype. The rearrangement uses TRBV10-3 and TRBJ1-1; D gene unclear. This CDR3 region has 14 residues. Trimming pared 0 bases from V and 3 bases from J, leaving 8 bases between. Germline CDR1 is ENHRY and CDR2 is SYGVKD. This CDR3 reads CAISESMGYTEAFF. CDR3 nucleotide sequence: TGTGCCATCAGTGAGTCGATGGGCTACACTGAAGCTTTCTTT.

As concerns this clonotype: A single base is all that separates this from a far larger clone, so a read error is likely. The chain combines TRBV7-2 with TRBJ1-4; tentative D call: TRBD1 (5 bases). The germline gives CDR1 SGHTA, CDR2 FQGNSA. Trimming pared 11 bases from V and 1 base from J, leaving 17 bases between. This CDR3 contains 15 residues. The CDR3 here is CAGRRGGETNEKLFF. CDR3 in DNA: TGTGCCGGCCGCCGTGGGGGTGAAACTAATGAAAAACTGTTTTTT. Full variable domain (missing parts from reference TRBV7-2 and TRBJ1-4): GAGVSQSPSNKVTEKGKDVELRCDPISGHTALYWYRQSLGQGLEFLIYFQGNSAPDKSGLPSDRFSAERTGGSVSTLTIQRTQQEDSAVYLCAGRRGGETNEKLFFGSGTQLSVL.

This clonotype was seen a few times. The V call is TRBV6-1, the J call TRBJ2-7; 11 bases align to TRBD1. Unmatched junction bases numbered 6, after V lost 3 bases and J lost 5 bases. The CDR3 spans 15 residues. The germline V gene encodes CDR1 MNHNS and CDR2 SASEGT. CDR3 in DNA: TGTGCCAGCAGTGACGTGGGACAGGGGGGCAACGAGCAGTACTTC. Its protein product is CASSDVGQGGNEQYF.